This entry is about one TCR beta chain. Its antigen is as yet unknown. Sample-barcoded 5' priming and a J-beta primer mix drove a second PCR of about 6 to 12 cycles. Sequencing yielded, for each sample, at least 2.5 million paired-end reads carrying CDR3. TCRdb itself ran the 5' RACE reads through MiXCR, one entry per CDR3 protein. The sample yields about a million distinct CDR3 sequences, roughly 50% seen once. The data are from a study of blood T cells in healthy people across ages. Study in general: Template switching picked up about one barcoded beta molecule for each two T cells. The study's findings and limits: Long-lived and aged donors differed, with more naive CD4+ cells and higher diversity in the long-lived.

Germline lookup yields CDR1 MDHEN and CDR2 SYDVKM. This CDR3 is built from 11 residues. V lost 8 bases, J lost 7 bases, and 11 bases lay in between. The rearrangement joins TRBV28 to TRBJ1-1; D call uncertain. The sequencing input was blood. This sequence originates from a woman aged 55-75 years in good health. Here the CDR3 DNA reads TGTGCCAGCGCGAGCCGCTTTGAAGCTTTCTTT. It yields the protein CASASRFEAFF.